The subject of this entry is one T cell receptor (beta chain). This clonotype was recorded a few times. The antigen it binds to is not known. Per-nucleotide qualities are absent, and no much larger clonotype sits a single base away. The source of the sample is a study of identical twins (dated by TCRdb to the mid-2010s). For the wider study: To test whether fetal clonotypes persist, this study deep-sequenced TCR alpha and beta repertoires from monozygotic twins, from unrelated adults of various ages, and from cord blood. To rule out contamination, the twin experiments were replicated at different times with different library preparation protocols.

Here is what the overall study found, with its caveats: Invariant T cells such as MAIT and iNKT could partly confound zero-insertion analyses, though diverse VJ usage argued against this for most clonotypes. Because the same donors could not be followed over many years, the conclusions relied on cross-sectional statistical analysis. Abundant cord blood beta clonotypes had fewer insertions, young adult naive repertoires showed a similar but weaker trend, and memory repertoires showed no such trend. A weaker excess of twin sharing was found in beta out-of-frame sequences because the signal-to-noise ratio was lowered by fewer shared sequences. Recombination models systematically underestimated out-of-frame TCR alpha sharing in monozygotic twins but agreed with sharing between unrelated individuals. Compared with coincidental sharing between unrelated individuals, an excess of low generation-probability sequences was observed among out-of-frame TCR alpha sequences shared between twins.

The germline V gene yields SGDLS for CDR1 and YYNGEE for CDR2. The germline ends are 17 bases apart after V is trimmed by 4 bases and J by 7 bases. Taken from cysteine to phenylalanine, the CDR3 has 14 residues. Only the CDR3 part of the read is kept: 42 bases, read in frame from the first base. The library was produced with 5' RACE. The listed sequencing device is Illumina HiSeq 2000. A universal primer binding site was added through template switching, and the final cDNA carried a unique molecular identifier so that TCR cDNA molecules could be counted accurately. Specific primers in the conserved constant-segment region were used to synthesize first-strand cDNA for the TCR alpha and beta chains. Each cDNA library was double barcoded, with a SMART-Mk sample barcode plus Illumina barcodes, to control for contamination. TruSeq adapter sequences along with Illumina sample barcodes were introduced in two successive PCR steps. Sequencing of the TCR alpha and beta cDNA libraries was done on the Illumina HiSeq platform using custom primers. From the authors' description of their analysis: Raw reads were processed with MiGEC to extract unique molecular identifiers, and MiXCR was used to determine CDR3 positions. Recombination models were inferred per individual with the repgenHMM and IGoR tools using an EM algorithm. Shared clonotypes were analyzed with the tcR package in R, and sharing was normalized by the product of cloneset sizes. To study raw recombination free of thymic and clonal selection effects, out-of-frame nonproductive sequences were analyzed. TCRdb redid the processing of the public reads, applying fastp at Q25 and MiXCR, and retained in-frame beta chains. All rows with the same CDR3 protein become a single entry with the most common DNA and genes. These V and J calls derive from TCRdb rather than the authors' analysis. Recorded for this sample are roughly 480,000 distinct CDR3 sequences; around 24% of them occurred a single time. The ten largest account for around 3% of the sample.

Every donor was a healthy Caucasian. The twin cohort comprised three pairs of female monozygotic twins, all aged about 18 to 30 years. Positive isolation kits from Invitrogen were used to isolate CD4+ and CD8+ T cell populations. These data were likewise used in another study, on T cells expressing NK-cell markers. According to the second study: Seven or eight donors provided sorted CD3+CD56+NKG2C+, CD3+CD56+NKG2C- and CD3+CD56-NKG2C+ T-cell subsets, whose TCR beta-chain repertoires were profiled. Of the eight sequenced donors, seven were found to be HCMV-seropositive and one was found to be HCMV-seronegative. In several experiments an anti-gammadeltaTCR antibody was added to restrict sorting to alphabetaTCR-expressing T cells. In several donors, the dominant CD3+CD56+NKG2C+ clonotypes were found to rank among the top 10 CD8+ clonotypes and to make up about 1.0-7.5% of CD8+ T cells. Those dominant clonotypes were again the most abundant among CD3+CD56-NKG2C+ cells in a handful of donors, at about 25-60.1%. It remained unclear whether the expanded NKG2C-expressing T cell clones were specific for HCMV antigens. The study sequenced eight donors, all healthy volunteers chosen at random: three men and five women. HCMV-specific IgG was detected in serum with a commercial ELISA kit to determine HCMV serostatus. MIGEC handled demultiplexing of the reads and grouping by UMI, while MiTCR was used to assemble and quantify clonotypes. To exclude erroneous sequences, only TCR cDNA sequences supported by at least two reads were retained. The tcR package was used for downstream repertoire analysis, and clonotypes were matched across fractions by CDR3 nucleotide sequence plus V segment. Antigen specificity was annotated against VDJdb with VDJmatch, allowing one amino acid substitution in CDR3.

This sequence was found in a woman under 30 in good health. Sequences were obtained from CD4+ T cells sorted from blood. The sequence is built from TRBV9 and TRBJ1-2; the D segment could be TRBD1, given 6 matching bases. The base sequence is TGTGCCAGCAGCCCCCGGACGGGGGCCTTTGGCTACACCTTC. Translated, this is CASSPRTGAFGYTF.